Shown below are 17 T cell receptor beta chains from a single sample sequenced in a study of T cells in Graves' hyperthyroidism and ophthalmopathy (dated by TCRdb to about 2019). Library preparation was by multiplex PCR. Sequenced on an Illumina HiSeq 2000. TCR beta CDR3 regions were amplified from RNA transcripts. The first round of RT-PCR for the TCR CDR3 was performed with the HTBI primer set and the Qiagen OneStep RT-PCR kit. TCRdb itself trimmed the public reads at Q25 with fastp, ran MiXCR and retained productive beta chains. Rows with a matching CDR3 protein are joined into one entry that keeps the most common DNA and genes. For this sample there are hundreds of thousands of distinct CDR3 sequences; roughly 13% appear just once. The top ten hold 9.2% of the sample. Sequencing was done on a sample of blood. Receptor source: a young woman with Graves' hyperthyroidism.

This clonotype was detected many times. This sequence joins TRBV3-1 and TRBJ2-1, with 9 bases fitting TRBD2. The CDR3 consists of 17 residues. V gave up 0 bases and J gave up 4 bases; unmatched junction bases: 7. CDR1 is LGHDT, CDR2 YNNKEL, per germline (reference sequence). The DNA for the CDR3 is TGTGCCAGCAGCCAAGATGGCGGGGGGGATACATACAATGAGCAGTTCTTC. Its translation is CASSQDGGGDTYNEQFF.

Many counts were recorded for this clonotype. The chain has TRBV6-1 and TRBJ1-6; D unresolved. V lost 7 bases to trimming and J lost 13 bases, with 17 bases between them. Looked up from germline, CDR1 is MNHNS and CDR2 is SASEGT. The CDR3 covers 13 residues. CDR3 coding DNA: TGTGCCAGCACCCAGGACGGGATCAGGCCCCTCCACTTT. Protein sequence: CASTQDGIRPLHF.

The chain is built from TRBV5-1 and TRBJ1-1, with D perhaps matching TRBD1 (5 bases). Germline values: CDR1 SGHRS, CDR2 YFSETQ. V lost 4 bases and J lost 4, with 11 bases in between. The CDR3 consists of 13 residues. The CDR3 bases are TGCGCCAGCAGCACCGGGGCCGGCACTGAAGCTTTCTTT. It is translated as CASSTGAGTEAFF.

The chain combines TRBV25-1 with TRBJ2-3, with TRBD2 as a possible D gene (6 bases). The germline V gene has CDR1 MGHDK and CDR2 SYGVNS. Trimming left V 7 bases short and J 1 base short, with 9 bases between. This CDR3 spans 13 amino acids. In DNA form, the CDR3 reads TGTGCCAGCAACTCGGGGGGCACAGATACGCAGTATTTT. Translation gives CASNSGGTDTQYF.

This clonotype was recorded at least ten times. This chain links TRBV18 with TRBJ1-5; the D is unclear. With 1 base removed from V and 7 bases from J, the gap between germline ends came to 14 bases. The CDR3 runs to 15 residues. Germline V lookup: CDR1 KGHSH, CDR2 LQKENI. The CDR3 sequence: CASSPREGFQQPQHF. The CDR3 DNA is TGTGCCAGCTCACCACGGGAAGGGTTCCAACAGCCCCAGCATTTT.

This clonotype has a count of ten or more. This sequence joins TRBV19 and TRBJ2-2, with D unresolved. The CDR3 is 16 residues long. Germline CDR1 reads LNHDA; CDR2 reads SQIVND (reference sequence). V lost 3 bases and J lost 2, with 13 bases in between. This CDR3 reads CASSMLLDGNTGELFF. For the CDR3, the DNA is TGTGCCAGTAGTATGCTCCTTGACGGAAACACCGGGGAGCTGTTTTTT.

This clonotype was seen ten or more times. CDR3 sequence: CSARDTPSTSKYGYTF. Here the CDR3 DNA reads TGCAGTGCTAGAGATACCCCGTCGACTTCCAAATATGGCTACACCTTC. This chain uses TRBV20-1 with TRBJ1-2; D is undetermined. Germline CDR1 is DFQATT and CDR2 is SNEGSKA (reference sequence). The CDR3 is 16 amino acids. The V end was cut by 0 bases, the J end by 5 bases, with 19 bases between.

The chain uses TRBV19 and TRBJ2-1; possibly TRBD1 or TRBD2 for D (6 bases each). Germline CDR1 and CDR2: LNHDA and SQIVND (reference sequence). The germline V and J ends were trimmed by 1 base and 4 bases, with 14 bases remaining between them. This CDR3 region has 16 residues. CDR3 loop: CASSIVGGSFYNEQFF. Written as DNA, the CDR3 is TGTGCCAGTAGTATAGTAGGGGGGAGCTTTTACAATGAGCAGTTCTTC.

In its sample, this clonotype was seen many times. The genes are TRBV2 and TRBJ1-1, with 8 bases aligning to TRBD1. The CDR3 runs 13 residues. V dropped 8 bases and J dropped 4; count of bases not matched to a gene: 6. Germline CDR1 reads SNHLY; CDR2 reads FYNNEI. The CDR3 sequence: CASLTGVGTEAFF. Here the CDR3 DNA reads TGTGCCAGCCTGACAGGGGTGGGCACTGAAGCTTTCTTT.

A few counts support this clonotype. With a much larger clone just one base away, this may be a read error. The DNA for the CDR3 is TGTGCCAGCAGATTGGGACAGATCCCCTACGAGCAGTACTTC. It translates to CASRLGQIPYEQYF. The rearrangement uses TRBV7-9 and TRBJ2-7, with TRBD1 identical over 7 bases. CDR3 length: 14 amino acids. Germline values: CDR1 SEHNR, CDR2 FQNEAQ (reference sequence). The V gene end was trimmed by 6 bases and the J gene end by 2 bases; junction bases not matched to a gene: 7. The full variable domain, rest sourced from reference TRBV7-9 and TRBJ2-7, is DTGVSQNPRHKITKRGQNVTFRCDPISEHNRLYWYRQTLGQGPEFLTYFQNEAQLEKSRLLSDRFSAERPKGSFSTLEIQRTEQGDSAMYLCASRLGQIPYEQYFGPGTRLTVT.

This clonotype has a count of ten or more. The rearrangement uses TRBV7-3 and TRBJ2-2, with unresolved D. Germline-derived CDR1 and CDR2 are SGHTA and FQGTGA. The CDR3 consists of 15 residues. V lost 2 bases to trimming and J lost 0 bases, with 7 bases between them. Written as DNA, the CDR3 is TGTGCCAGCAGCTTATCACGGTCGAACACCGGGGAGCTGTTTTTT. Its translation: CASSLSRSNTGELFF.

The CDR3 DNA follows: TGTGCCAGCAGCGGCCACCTAGCGGGAGAATACAATGAGCAGTTCTTC. Translated, it gives CASSGHLAGEYNEQFF. This rearrangement joins TRBV7-9 to TRBJ2-1; 10 bases are shared with TRBD2. V was clipped by 5 bases and J by 4 bases; unmatched bases: 8. The germline CDR1 and CDR2 sequences are SEHNR and FQNEAQ (reference sequence). The CDR3 is 16 amino acids.

This clonotype was seen many times. The chain links TRBV3-1 to TRBJ1-2, with D possibly being TRBD1 (5 bases). The V end was cut by 3 bases, the J end by 5 bases, with 22 bases between. CDR3 length: 17 amino acids. Germline CDR1 is LGHDT and CDR2 is YNNKEL (reference sequence). This CDR3 is CASSQTIDSASWYGYTF. CDR3 nucleotides: TGTGCCAGCAGCCAGACTATCGACAGTGCTTCGTGGTATGGCTACACCTTC.

This clonotype was recorded many times. The chain carries TRBV6-5 and TRBJ1-2, with a weak D call TRBD1 (5 bases). The CDR3 is 17 residues long. Germline assignment: CDR1 MNHEY and CDR2 SVGAGI. V lost 0 bases and J 4 bases, leaving 18 bases between the germline ends. CDR3 in amino acids: CASSYSAVGGARYGYTF. The CDR3 nucleotides are TGTGCCAGCAGTTACTCAGCAGTCGGAGGGGCACGCTATGGCTACACCTTC.

This clonotype was counted many times. V gene TRBV11-1 combines with J gene TRBJ2-3; 7 positions agree with TRBD2. The germline V gene encodes CDR1 SGHAT and CDR2 FQDESV (reference sequence). Trimming cost V 5 bases and J 1 base; bases outside gene matches: 9. The CDR3 extends over 16 amino acids. CDR3 region: CASSPIPGGRTDTQYF. CDR3 bases: TGTGCCAGCAGCCCCATACCGGGGGGACGCACAGATACGCAGTATTTT.

This clonotype was counted ten times or more. The chain links TRBV30 to TRBJ1-4; D is perhaps TRBD1 (5 bases). The CDR3 totals 13 residues. V lost 8 bases and J 8 bases, leaving 18 bases between the germline ends. The V gene's germline CDR1 is GTSNPN and CDR2 SVGIG (reference sequence). This CDR3 reads CARKRDQGEKLFF. The CDR3 region has the DNA TGTGCCAGAAAGCGGGACCAAGGAGAAAAACTGTTTTTT.

This clonotype was observed a few times. The rearrangement joins TRBV13 to TRBJ2-6; 7 nucleotides agree with TRBD1. CDR1 and CDR2 (germline): PRHDT, FYEKMQ (reference sequence). This CDR3 region has 19 residues. The trim removed 5 bases at V and 1 base at J, leaving 14 bases unmatched. The CDR3 DNA sequence: TGTGCCAGCAGCCGCGGACAGGCCACTGCGATATCTGGGGCCAACGTCCTGACTTTC. This translates into CASSRGQATAISGANVLTF. Combining the CDR3 with reference TRBV13 and TRBJ2-6 gives the whole variable domain AAGVIQSPRHLIKEKRETATLKCYPIPRHDTVYWYQQGPGQDPQFLISFYEKMQSDKGSIPDRFSAQQFSDYHSELNMSSLELGDSALYFCASSRGQATAISGANVLTFGAGSRLTVL.